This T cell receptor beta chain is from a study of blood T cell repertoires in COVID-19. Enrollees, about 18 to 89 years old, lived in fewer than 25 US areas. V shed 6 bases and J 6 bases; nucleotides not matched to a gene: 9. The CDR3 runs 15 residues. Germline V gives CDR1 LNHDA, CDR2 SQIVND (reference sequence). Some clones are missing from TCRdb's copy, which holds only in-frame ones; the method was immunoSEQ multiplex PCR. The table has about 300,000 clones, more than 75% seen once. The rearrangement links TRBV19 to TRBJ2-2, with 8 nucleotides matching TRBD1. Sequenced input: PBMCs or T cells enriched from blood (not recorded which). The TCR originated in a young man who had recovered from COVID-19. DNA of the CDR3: TGTGCCAGTAGCCGGGGACAGGCAGCCCCCGGGGAGCTGTTTTTT. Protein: CASSRGQAAPGELFF.